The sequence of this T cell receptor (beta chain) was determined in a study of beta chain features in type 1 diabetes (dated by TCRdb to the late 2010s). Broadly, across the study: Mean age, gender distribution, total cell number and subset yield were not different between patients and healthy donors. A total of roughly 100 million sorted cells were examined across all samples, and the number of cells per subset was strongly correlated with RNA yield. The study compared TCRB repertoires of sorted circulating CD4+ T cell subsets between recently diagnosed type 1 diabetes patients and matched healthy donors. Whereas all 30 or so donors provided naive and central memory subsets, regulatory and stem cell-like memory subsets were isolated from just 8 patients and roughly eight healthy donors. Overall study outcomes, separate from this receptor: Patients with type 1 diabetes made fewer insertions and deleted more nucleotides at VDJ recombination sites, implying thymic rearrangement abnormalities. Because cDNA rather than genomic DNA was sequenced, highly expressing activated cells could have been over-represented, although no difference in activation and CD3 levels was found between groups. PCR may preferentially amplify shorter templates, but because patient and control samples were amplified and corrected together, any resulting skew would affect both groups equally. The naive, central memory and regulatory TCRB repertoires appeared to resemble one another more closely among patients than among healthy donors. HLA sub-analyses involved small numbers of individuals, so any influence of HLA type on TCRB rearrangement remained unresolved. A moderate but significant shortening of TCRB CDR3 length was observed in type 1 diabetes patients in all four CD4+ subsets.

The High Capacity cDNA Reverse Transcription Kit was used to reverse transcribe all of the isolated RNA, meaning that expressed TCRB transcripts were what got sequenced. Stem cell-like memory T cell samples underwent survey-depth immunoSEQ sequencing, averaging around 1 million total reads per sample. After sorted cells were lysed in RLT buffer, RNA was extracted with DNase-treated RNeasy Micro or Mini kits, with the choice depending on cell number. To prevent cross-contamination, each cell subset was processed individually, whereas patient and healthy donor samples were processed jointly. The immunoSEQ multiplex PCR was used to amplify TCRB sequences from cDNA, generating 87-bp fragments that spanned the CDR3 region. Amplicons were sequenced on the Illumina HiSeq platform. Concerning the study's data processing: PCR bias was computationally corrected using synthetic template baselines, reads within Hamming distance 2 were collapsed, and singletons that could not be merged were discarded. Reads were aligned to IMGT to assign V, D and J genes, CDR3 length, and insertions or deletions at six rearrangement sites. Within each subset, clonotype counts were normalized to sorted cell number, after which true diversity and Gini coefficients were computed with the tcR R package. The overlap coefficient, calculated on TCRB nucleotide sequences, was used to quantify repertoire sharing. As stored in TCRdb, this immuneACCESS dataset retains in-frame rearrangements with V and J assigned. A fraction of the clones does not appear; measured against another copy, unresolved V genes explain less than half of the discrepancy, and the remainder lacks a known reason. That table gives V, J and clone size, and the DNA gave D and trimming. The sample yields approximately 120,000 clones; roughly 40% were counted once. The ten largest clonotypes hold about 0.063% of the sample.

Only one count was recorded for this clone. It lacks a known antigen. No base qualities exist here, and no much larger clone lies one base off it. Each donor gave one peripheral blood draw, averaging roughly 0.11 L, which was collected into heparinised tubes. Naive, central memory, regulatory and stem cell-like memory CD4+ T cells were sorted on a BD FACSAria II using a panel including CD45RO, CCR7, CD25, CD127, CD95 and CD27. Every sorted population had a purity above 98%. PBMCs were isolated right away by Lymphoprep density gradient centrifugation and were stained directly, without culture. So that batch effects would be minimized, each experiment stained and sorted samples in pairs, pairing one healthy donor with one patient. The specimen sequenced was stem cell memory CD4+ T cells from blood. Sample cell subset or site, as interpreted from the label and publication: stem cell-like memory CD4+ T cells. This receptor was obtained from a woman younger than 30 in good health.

The CDR3 protein: CASSSSLIAGRAYEQYF. The nucleotide sequence is TGCGCCAGCAGCTCCTCGTTAATAGCGGGAAGGGCCTACGAGCAGTACTTC. The rearranged segments are TRBV5-1 and TRBJ2-7; 8 central nucleotides agree with TRBD2. CDR3 length: 17 amino acids, cysteine to phenylalanine. Only CDR3 DNA is held: 51 bases, read in frame from base 1. Trimming takes 3 bases off V and 2 bases off J; junction bases not matched to a gene: 13. According to the germline V gene, CDR1 reads SGHRS and CDR2 reads YFSETQ.